These T cell receptor beta chains were read from a single sample in a study of T cells after yellow fever vaccination. TCRdb redid the calling of the 5' RACE reads with MiXCR, one entry per CDR3 protein. The data show hundreds of thousands of distinct CDR3 sequences, roughly an eighth seen once. The specimen comprised PBMCs, sampled on the day of the yellow fever booster vaccination. Receptors were obtained from a young man who received the YFV17D yellow fever vaccine. Each CDR3 is given with its conserved first and last residue. The D gene is left open where the match is weak. The size field is filled for only some rows; it gives once, few, many or a size class.

V	J	size	D	CDR3	DNA
TRBV29-1	TRBJ2-2	few	NA	CSVSEGLSSRELFF	TGCAGCGTATCCGAGGGACTTAGTTCAAGGGAGCTGTTTTTT
TRBV28	TRBJ2-1	NA	NA	CASRNVMGSYNEQFF	TGTGCCAGCCGGAACGTGATGGGCTCCTACAATGAGCAGTTCTTC
TRBV20-1	TRBJ2-3	once	NA	CSARQYGQPQYF	TGCAGTGCTAGACAGTATGGACAGCCCCAGTATTTT
TRBV5-1	TRBJ2-5	few	TRBD2	CASSSQAGDGTQYF	TGCGCCAGCAGCTCCCAGGCGGGGGACGGGACCCAGTACTTC
TRBV27	TRBJ2-7	NA	NA	CASRLDSLPYEQYF	TGTGCCAGCCGGTTGGACTCTCTACCCTACGAGCAGTACTTC
TRBV20-1	TRBJ2-1	few	NA	CSAGFTADEQFF	TGCAGTGCTGGTTTTACTGCCGATGAGCAGTTCTTC
TRBV15	TRBJ2-1	NA	TRBD2	CATSGTSGSNNEQFF	TGTGCCACCAGCGGTACTAGCGGGAGCAACAATGAGCAGTTCTTC
TRBV7-2	TRBJ2-1	many	NA	CASSERRRDEQFF	TGTGCCAGCAGTGAGCGGCGTAGGGATGAGCAGTTCTTC
TRBV9	TRBJ2-1	few	TRBD2	CASSVAPGGYNEQFF	TGTGCCAGCAGCGTAGCTCCGGGGGGGTACAATGAGCAGTTCTTC
TRBV6-2/TRBV6-3	TRBJ1-1	NA	NA	CASSRLHRNGKAFF	TGTGCCAGCAGCCGCCTTCATAGGAACGGGAAAGCTTTCTTT
TRBV28	TRBJ2-7	NA	TRBD2	CASSAHSGGRAPEQYF	TGTGCCAGCAGCGCCCATTCCGGCGGGAGGGCCCCCGAGCAGTACTTC
TRBV7-2	TRBJ1-2	NA	NA	CASSLVRRQASSNYGYTF	TGTGCCAGCAGCTTAGTGCGTAGGCAAGCCTCCTCTAACTATGGCTACACCTTC
TRBV20-1	TRBJ2-2	NA	NA	CSARAFGSRPTGELFF	TGCAGTGCTAGAGCTTTCGGGAGTCGCCCCACCGGGGAGCTGTTTTTT
TRBV25-1	TRBJ2-3	few	TRBD1	CASSKGQATDTQYF	TGTGCCAGCAGTAAAGGACAGGCAACAGATACGCAGTATTTT
TRBV9	TRBJ2-1	few	TRBD1	CASNADRGGHNEQFF	TGTGCCAGCAACGCAGACAGGGGTGGACACAATGAGCAGTTCTTC
TRBV6-5	TRBJ2-3	many	TRBD2	CASSSRGDTQYF	TGTGCCAGCAGTTCGCGGGGGGATACGCAGTATTTT
TRBV28	TRBJ1-1	many	NA	CASSLIQGVPEAFF	TGTGCCAGCAGCCTCATCCAGGGAGTGCCTGAAGCTTTCTTT
TRBV12-3/TRBV12-4	TRBJ2-7	many	TRBD2	CASSLLAGGTGEQYF	TGTGCCAGCAGTTTACTAGCGGGAGGGACGGGCGAGCAGTACTTC
TRBV14	TRBJ2-1	NA	NA	CASSQWSVGQFF	TGTGCCAGCAGCCAATGGTCGGTTGGGCAGTTCTTC
TRBV5-4	TRBJ2-3	NA	NA	CASSSGGRPGTDTQYF	TGTGCCAGCAGCTCCGGTGGACGACCTGGCACAGATACGCAGTATTTT
TRBV4-3	TRBJ1-1	NA	NA	CASSQDIMNTEAFF	TGCGCCAGCAGCCAAGATATAATGAACACTGAAGCTTTCTTT
TRBV5-1	TRBJ2-1	few	TRBD2	CASSYAGTSVWDEQFF	TGCGCCAGCAGCTACGCCGGGACTAGTGTTTGGGATGAGCAGTTCTTC
TRBV4-3	TRBJ2-7	NA	TRBD2	CASSPGLAGEYEQYF	TGCGCCAGCAGCCCCGGACTAGCGGGAGAATACGAGCAGTACTTC
TRBV15	TRBJ2-7	NA	TRBD2	CATSINREGYEQYF	TGTGCCACCAGCATAAACCGGGAGGGCTACGAGCAGTACTTC
TRBV27	TRBJ2-1	NA	TRBD2	CASSPRTSGMFDNEQFF	TGTGCCAGCAGTCCTCGGACTAGCGGGATGTTCGACAATGAGCAGTTCTTC
TRBV6-2/TRBV6-3	TRBJ2-7	many	NA	CASSYEVDEQYF	TGTGCCAGCAGTTATGAGGTCGACGAGCAGTACTTC
TRBV5-5	TRBJ1-2	NA	NA	CASSLMLTVNYGYTF	TGTGCCAGCAGCCTAATGTTGACAGTTAACTATGGCTACACCTTC
TRBV29-1	TRBJ1-1	NA	NA	CSVAVGTEAFF	TGCAGCGTTGCGGTGGGCACTGAAGCTTTCTTT
TRBV5-5	TRBJ2-2	many	TRBD2	CASSSREGLDVGELFF	TGTGCCAGCAGTTCCCGCGAGGGACTAGACGTCGGGGAGCTGTTTTTT
TRBV6-2/TRBV6-3	TRBJ2-2	few	NA	CASSYLSLRTPGELFF	TGTGCCAGCAGTTACTTATCCCTTCGAACACCCGGGGAGCTGTTTTTT
TRBV29-1	TRBJ2-3	many	TRBD1	CSGKDRVKDTQYF	TGCAGCGGCAAGGACAGGGTAAAAGATACGCAGTATTTT
TRBV5-5	TRBJ2-7	NA	NA	CASSLRGGDEQYF	TGTGCCAGCAGCTTGAGGGGGGGAGACGAGCAGTACTTC
TRBV6-4	TRBJ2-7	few	TRBD1	CASIDRDRTYEQYF	TGTGCCAGCATCGACCGGGACAGGACCTACGAGCAGTACTTC
TRBV12-3/TRBV12-4	TRBJ2-1	few	NA	CASSLARKQFF	TGTGCCAGCAGCCTCGCCCGTAAGCAGTTCTTC
TRBV7-9	TRBJ2-1	few	NA	CASSPKTDYNEQFF	TGTGCCAGCAGCCCAAAGACAGACTACAATGAGCAGTTCTTC
TRBV7-8	TRBJ1-3	NA	NA	CASSSFGNTIYF	TGTGCCAGCAGCTCCTTTGGAAACACCATATATTTT
TRBV29-1	TRBJ1-4	NA	TRBD1	CSVGTGVYEKLFF	TGCAGCGTTGGGACAGGGGTTTATGAAAAACTGTTTTTT
TRBV6-5	TRBJ2-7	NA	TRBD1	CASSYGQVAYEQYF	TGTGCCAGCAGTTACGGACAGGTTGCCTACGAGCAGTACTTC
TRBV5-1	TRBJ2-1	NA	TRBD2	CASSGTTLNEQFF	TGCGCCAGCAGCGGGACTACCCTCAATGAGCAGTTCTTC